The 29 T cell receptor beta chains below were found in one sample sequenced in a study of beta chain features in type 1 diabetes. Their antigens are not known. Investigators reverse transcribed all isolated RNA, so they sequenced expressed TCRB transcripts. Using immunoSEQ multiplex PCR, the repertoire was profiled, and TCRdb retains in-frame clones only, with some absent. The table records approximately 280,000 clones, 15% of them present only once. The study, taken as a whole, reports: Type 1 diabetes patients had moderately but significantly shorter TCRB CDR3s in all four CD4+ subsets.

Sequenced: naive CD4+ T cells from blood. These receptors came from a man younger than 30 with type 1 diabetes.

The chain uses TRBV2 and TRBJ2-2; no definite D call. The V end was cut by 8 bases, the J end by 6 bases, with 13 bases between. Per the germline V gene, CDR1 is SNHLY and CDR2 is FYNNEI. CDR3 size: 13 residues. This chain's CDR3 is CASRALLPGELFF. CDR3 nucleotides: TGTGCCAGCCGCGCTCTGTTACCCGGGGAGCTGTTTTTT.

The chain uses TRBV18 and TRBJ2-7, with D possibly matching TRBD1 (5 bases). The germline V gene has CDR1 KGHSH and CDR2 LQKENI. V lost 4 bases and J 0 bases, leaving 13 bases between the germline ends. The CDR3 loop spans 15 amino acids. This chain's CDR3 is CASSRDRTYSYEQYF. CDR3 DNA: TGTGCCAGCTCACGAGACAGAACTTACTCCTACGAGCAGTACTTC.

This clone was seen more than once but under ten times. This chain links TRBV25-1 with TRBJ2-7; 8 bases fit TRBD2. Germline V gene data show CDR1 as MGHDK and CDR2 as SYGVNS. This CDR3 spans 15 amino acids. V lost 6 bases to trimming and J lost 1 base; unmatched junction nucleotides: 8. The CDR3 is CASRPGLGVSYEQYF. In nucleotides, the CDR3 is TGTGCCAGCAGGCCGGGACTAGGTGTATCCTACGAGCAGTACTTC.

This clone was seen only a few times. The rearrangement uses TRBV2 and TRBJ2-7, with 11 bases that match TRBD1. The V gene's germline CDR1 is SNHLY and CDR2 FYNNEI. The CDR3 totals 13 residues. The V gene end was trimmed by 7 bases and the J gene end by 2 bases; junction bases not matched to a gene: 1. The CDR3 nucleotides are TGTGCCAGCAAGGACAGGGGGCCCTACGAGCAGTACTTC. This sequence encodes CASKDRGPYEQYF.

The chain employs TRBV7-2 and TRBJ2-3; 15 nucleotides match TRBD2. V lost 5 bases and J lost 15; bases outside the gene matches: 9. This CDR3 is 14 amino acids long. Germline V lookup: CDR1 SGHTA, CDR2 FQGNSA. CDR3: CASSPGTSGGPQYF. The DNA of the CDR3 is TGTGCCAGCAGCCCCGGGACTAGCGGGGGGCCACAATATTTT. Full variable domain (outside the CDR3, taken from reference TRBV7-2 and TRBJ2-3): GAGVSQSPSNKVTEKGKDVELRCDPISGHTALYWYRQSLGQGLEFLIYFQGNSAPDKSGLPSDRFSAERTGGSVSTLTIQRTQQEDSAVYLCASSPGTSGGPQYFGPGTRLTVL.

The chain couples TRBV5-6 to TRBJ1-6, with D perhaps matching TRBD1 (6 bases). CDR1 and CDR2 (germline): SGHDT, YYEEEE. Trimming took 5 bases from V and 5 from J, leaving 14 bases between them. There are 15 residues in the CDR3. For the CDR3, the DNA is TGTGCCAGCAGTTACGCGGACAGCGATAATTCACCCCTCCACTTT. It yields the protein CASSYADSDNSPLHF.

This clone was detected only a few times. The chain is built from TRBV2 and TRBJ2-2; 9 positions match TRBD1. The CDR3 totals 15 residues. The V segment lost 9 bases and the J segment 6 bases; nucleotides outside the gene matches: 11. Germline V gene sequence: CDR1 SNHLY, CDR2 FYNNEI. The DNA of the CDR3 is TGTGCCAGTGCCTACCGGGACAGGGTTTCCGGGGAGCTGTTTTTT. It yields the protein CASAYRDRVSGELFF.

This clone was counted only a few times. J is TRBJ2-7 and V is TRBV30; 10 bases line up with TRBD1. Germline-derived CDR1 and CDR2 are GTSNPN and SVGIG (reference sequence). CDR3 length: 17 residues. With V trimmed by 3 bases and J by 4 bases, 15 bases remained unmatched. In nucleotides, the CDR3 is TGTGCCTGGAGCGCATATACCCGGGACAGGGGCCTGTACGAGCAGTACTTC. It yields the protein CAWSAYTRDRGLYEQYF.

The rearrangement uses TRBV19 and TRBJ2-1; 11 nucleotides agree with TRBD2. V trimming: 5 bases; J trimming: 0 bases; junction bases outside the gene matches: 6. The germline V gene encodes CDR1 LNHDA and CDR2 SQIVND (reference sequence). The CDR3 is 17 residues long. The CDR3 DNA follows: TGTGCCAGTAGTGGACTAGCGGGCCCGAGCTCCTACAATGAGCAGTTCTTC. Protein product: CASSGLAGPSSYNEQFF.

V usage is TRBV14 and J usage is TRBJ2-1, with D possibly matching TRBD2 (5 bases). This CDR3 is built from 13 residues. V gave up 2 bases and J gave up 12 bases, with 14 bases separating them. Germline CDR1 SGHDN, CDR2 FVKESK. CDR3 sequence reads: CASSQIRLAGQFF. In DNA form, the CDR3 reads TGTGCCAGCAGCCAAATTCGGCTAGCTGGGCAGTTCTTC. Supplemented by reference TRBV14 and TRBJ2-1, the full variable domain reads EAGVTQFPSHSVIEKGQTVTLRCDPISGHDNLYWYRRVMGKEIKFLLHFVKESKQDESGMPNNRFLAERTGGTYSTLKVQPAELEDSGVYFCASSQIRLAGQFFGPGTRLTVL.

This clone has only a few counts. The chain joins TRBV28 to TRBJ1-1, with no clear D. The CDR3 is 14 residues long. Trimming pared 7 bases from V and 0 bases from J, leaving 12 bases between. Germline lookup yields CDR1 MDHEN and CDR2 SYDVKM. The CDR3 reads CASKPGGLNTEAFF. For the CDR3, the DNA is TGTGCCAGCAAGCCCGGCGGCTTGAACACTGAAGCTTTCTTT.

A word on this clone: Other DNA sequences in the sample encode the same CDR3. The chain uses TRBV19 and TRBJ1-5; possible D gene TRBD1, 6 bases. Trimming shortened V by 4 bases and J by 5 bases, and 9 bases separated the two germline ends. The germline gives CDR1 LNHDA, CDR2 SQIVND (reference sequence). This CDR3 is 13 amino acids long. The CDR3 loop is CASSTQGDQPQHF. The CDR3 DNA is TGTGCCAGTAGTACACAGGGCGATCAGCCCCAGCATTTT. Full variable domain (rest looked up from reference TRBV19 and TRBJ1-5): DGGITQSPKYLFRKEGQNVTLSCEQNLNHDAMYWYRQDPGQGLRLIYYSQIVNDFQKGDIAEGYSVSREKKESFPLTVTSAQKNPTAFYLCASSTQGDQPQHFGDGTRLSIL.

In its sample, this clone was seen a few times. The V and J genes are TRBV27 and TRBJ2-3, with TRBD1 as a possible D gene (6 bases). V lost 5 bases and J lost 3, with 15 bases in between. The CDR3 covers 15 residues. The germline CDR1 and CDR2 sequences are MNHEY and SMNVEV (reference sequence). CDR3 DNA sequence: TGTGCCAGCAGTCCCTGGACAGTCCAAACAGATACGCAGTATTTT. Residues: CASSPWTVQTDTQYF.

This clone has only a few counts. The V gene is TRBV30, the J gene TRBJ2-5; perhaps TRBD2 as D (7 bases). Germline CDR1 and CDR2: GTSNPN and SVGIG (reference sequence). This CDR3 region has 14 residues. Deletions cut 0 bases from V and 4 bases from J, with 12 bases between. The DNA for the CDR3 is TGTGCCTGGAGTGTAACGGGGGGCCGAGAGACCCAGTACTTC. Translation gives CAWSVTGGRETQYF. The full variable domain, its missing parts supplied by reference TRBV30 and TRBJ2-5, is SQTIHQWPATLVQPVGSPLSLECTVEGTSNPNLYWYRQAAGRGLQLLFYSVGIGQISSEVPQNLSASRPQDRQFILSSKKLLLSDSGFYLCAWSVTGGRETQYFGPGTRLLVL.

The chain carries TRBV18 and TRBJ2-4; 9 bases are a match to TRBD1. Per the germline V gene, CDR1 is KGHSH and CDR2 is LQKENI. CDR3 length: 16 amino acids. V was pared by 0 bases and J by 8 bases, with 8 bases of the junction left unmatched. The CDR3 loop reads CASSPPQDRGVDIQYF. CDR3 bases: TGTGCCAGCTCACCACCGCAGGACAGGGGTGTAGACATTCAGTACTTC.

This chain connects TRBV2 to TRBJ1-2; perhaps TRBD1 as D (6 bases). The length of the CDR3 is 12 residues. Per germline, CDR1 SNHLY and CDR2 FYNNEI. V dropped 3 bases and J dropped 4 bases, with 6 bases sitting between them. CDR3 DNA sequence: TGTGCCAGCAGTGACAGGGGCTATGGCTACACCTTC. Protein product: CASSDRGYGYTF.

The chain employs TRBV4-2 and TRBJ2-5; 9 nucleotides line up with TRBD2. V shed 4 bases and J 5 bases; nucleotides not matched to a gene: 8. Per the germline V gene, CDR1 is LGHNA and CDR2 is YNFKEQ. The CDR3 length is 15 residues. The CDR3 DNA reads as TGTGCCAGCAGCCCGGGGGCGGGAGGGCGGGAGACCCAGTACTTC. Encoded protein: CASSPGAGGRETQYF.

The rearrangement joins TRBV18 to TRBJ1-2; maybe TRBD1 (5 bases). The V gene lost 8 bases and the J gene lost 8 bases, with 15 bases spanning the gap. CDR1 is KGHSH and CDR2 is LQKENI in the germline V gene. The CDR3 consists of 12 residues. The CDR3, as DNA: TGTGCCAGCGACCTGGGGGGGGACGGCTACACCTTC. Translated: CASDLGGDGYTF. Based on the CDR3 plus reference TRBV18 and TRBJ1-2, the full variable domain is NAGVMQNPRHLVRRRGQEARLRCSPMKGHSHVYWYRQLPEEGLKFMVYLQKENIIDESGMPKERFSAEFPKEGPSILRIQQVVRGDSAAYFCASDLGGDGYTFGSGTRLTVV.

This clone came up a few times. The CDR3: CASSLWGGSSYNEQFF. CDR3 nucleotides: TGTGCCAGCAGTTTATGGGGGGGGAGCTCCTACAATGAGCAGTTCTTC. The chain combines TRBV28 with TRBJ2-1, with 7 bases that match TRBD2. The CDR3 totals 16 residues. V dropped 0 bases and J dropped 0; count of bases not matched to a gene: 2. From germline, CDR1 is MDHEN and CDR2 SYDVKM.

V usage is TRBV23-1 and J usage is TRBJ2-7; TRBD2 aligns across 7 bases. TRBV23-1 is sorted into the ORF group, with uncertain function. V shed 4 bases, J shed 1 base, and the junction held 16 bases outside the gene matches. The CDR3 contains 18 residues. The CDR3 nucleotides read TGCGCCAGCAGTCCTCTAATGTCCCGGACTAGAGATTCCTACGAGCAGTACTTC. Translating gives CASSPLMSRTRDSYEQYF.

This clone was counted a few times. The chain couples TRBV15 to TRBJ2-7; 11 positions agree with TRBD2. With 1 base clipped from V and 7 bases from J, the junction kept 12 bases outside the gene matches. The CDR3 contains 17 residues. Germline CDR1 and CDR2: LNHNV and YYDKDF (reference sequence). The CDR3 DNA reads as TGTGCCACCAGCAGAGGCAGGCTCCCGACTAGCGGGATGGAGCAGTACTTC. Translating it yields CATSRGRLPTSGMEQYF.

V gene TRBV4-1 combines with J gene TRBJ1-5, with unresolved D. Germline loops: CDR1 MGHRA, CDR2 YSYEKL. The CDR3 totals 16 residues. V lost 1 base to trimming and J lost 6 bases, with 16 bases between them. The CDR3 DNA follows: TGCGCCAGCAGCCAAGCGGAGGCGGATCGAGCTCAGCCCCAGCATTTT. Protein sequence: CASSQAEADRAQPQHF.

The chain carries TRBV27 and TRBJ2-5; TRBD2 matches 7 bases. CDR3 size: 14 residues. The germline V gene encodes CDR1 MNHEY and CDR2 SMNVEV (reference sequence). With 1 base clipped from V and 4 bases from J, the junction kept 3 bases outside the gene matches. This CDR3 is CASSLFIAGETQYF. CDR3 DNA: TGTGCCAGCAGTTTATTTATAGCGGGAGAGACCCAGTACTTC.

This chain connects TRBV18 to TRBJ2-1; tentative D call: TRBD2 (5 bases). Trimming removed 5 bases at V and 15 bases at J, with 17 bases between. Per the germline V gene, CDR1 is KGHSH and CDR2 is LQKENI. The CDR3 loop spans 12 amino acids. The CDR3 DNA follows: TGTGCCAGCTCAACCCCGGGGAGCTCCGCGTTCTTC. Translating gives CASSTPGSSAFF.

The J gene is TRBJ2-1, the V gene TRBV18; perhaps TRBD2 as D (6 bases). V was trimmed by 3 bases and J by 0 bases, leaving 12 bases between them. CDR3 size: 16 residues. Germline lookup yields CDR1 KGHSH and CDR2 LQKENI. This chain's CDR3 is CASSPISGLSYNEQFF. The DNA of the CDR3 is TGTGCCAGCTCACCTATTAGCGGACTCTCCTACAATGAGCAGTTCTTC.

The chain combines TRBV6-4 with TRBJ2-2, with D perhaps TRBD1 (6 bases). In germline, CDR1 is MRHNA, CDR2 SNTAGT. The CDR3 loop spans 13 amino acids. V was trimmed by 6 bases and J by 5 bases, leaving 10 bases between them. CDR3 nucleotides: TGTGCCAGCAGCAGGGGCGGGACCGGGGAGCTGTTTTTT. Its protein is CASSRGGTGELFF.

This chain uses TRBV29-1 with TRBJ2-5, with 10 positions matching TRBD1. The assigned J gene may be wrong: the sequence end matches TRBJ2-7 better. In germline, CDR1 is SQVTM, CDR2 ANQGSEA. The CDR3 has 14 amino acids. The CDR3: CSVKGTGEAYEQYF. The CDR3, as DNA: TGCAGCGTAAAGGGGACAGGGGAAGCCTACGAGCAGTACTTC.

The V call is TRBV18, the J call TRBJ2-1; weak D call: TRBD1 (5 bases). V was pared by 6 bases and J by 2 bases, with 20 bases between. Germline CDR1 and CDR2: KGHSH and LQKENI. This CDR3 is built from 17 residues. CDR3 loop: CASSPRARPFPYNEQFF. Here the CDR3 DNA reads TGTGCCAGCTCCCCCAGGGCAAGGCCTTTCCCCTACAATGAGCAGTTCTTC.

This rearrangement joins TRBV28 to TRBJ2-5; TRBD2 matches 15 bases. From germline, CDR1 is MDHEN and CDR2 SYDVKM. J was trimmed by 3 bases and V by 2 bases; bases with no gene match: 7. This CDR3 region has 18 residues. CDR3 DNA sequence: TGTGCCAGCAGTTTAGAGCCGGGACTAGCGGGGGGTAAAGAGACCCAGTACTTC. Translating it yields CASSLEPGLAGGKETQYF.